This T cell receptor beta chain was identified during a study of T cell repertoires in cytomegalovirus infection. Germline CDR1 is MDHEN and CDR2 is SYDVKM. Trimming cost V 2 bases and J 3 bases, with 19 bases left between them. There are 17 residues in the CDR3. This clonotype was seen more than once but under ten times. As yet, its antigen is unknown. MiXCR, run by TCRdb on the reads, gives a single entry per CDR3 protein. The sample records around 190,000 distinct CDR3 sequences, approximately 14% being singletons. Study-level findings and limits: Frequencies of public TCR beta families were cumulated, and this identified carriers of CMV plus the relevant HLA. Dominant in the ex vivo response were TCR beta clonotypes restricted by HLA-C and specific for CMV.

The sequenced material came from PBMCs. The sequence derives from a human donor in good health (CMV status not recorded). Some clones in this sample may be carry-over from other donors' samples. The chain joins TRBV28 to TRBJ1-2; weak D call: TRBD1 (6 bases). For the CDR3, the DNA is TGTGCCAGCAGTTTAAACCTCTTGGGGGGGCCGGACTATGGCTACACCTTC. This translates into CASSLNLLGGPDYGYTF.